This TCR beta chain was sequenced for a study of T-cell memory formation after mild COVID-19. The wider study: Each donor largely had its own TCR clusters.

It was 5'RACE with constant-segment primers that produced the TCR alpha and TCR beta cDNA libraries, which carried sample barcodes and UMIs. MiXCR, applied by TCRdb to the 5' RACE reads, yields one record per CDR3 protein. The sample has some 130,000 distinct CDR3 sequences; about 6% are singletons. At least ten counts were recorded for this clonotype. CDR1 is SGDLS and CDR2 is YYNGEE in the germline V gene. The CDR3 runs to 16 residues. With V trimmed by 4 bases and J by 1 base, 7 bases remained unmatched. This receptor was taken from an adult woman who had mild COVID-19 (a few samples of this study predate the infection). Cell type and time point are not known. This rearrangement joins TRBV9 to TRBJ2-5, with 10 bases lining up with TRBD2. The sample was PBMCs or a T cell subset sorted from them (not recorded which). The CDR3 region has the DNA TGTGCCAGCAGCCCATATAGCGGGGGGACCCAAGAGACCCAGTACTTC. It encodes CASSPYSGGTQETQYF.